The 23 T cell receptor beta chains reported below all come from one sample, sequenced in a study of OX40 agonist ivuxolimab in advanced cancers. TCRdb's copy holds only in-frame clones and misses some; the assay was immunoSEQ multiplex PCR. The sample holds over 90,000 clones, around 89% seen once. Sequencing was performed on CD4+ or CD8+ T cells sorted from blood, taken in a trial of the OX40 agonist ivuxolimab. All receptors derive from an adult with an advanced solid tumor such as melanoma, head and neck, liver or kidney cancer.

The chain joins TRBV2 to TRBJ2-3; D is unresolved. Trimming left V 6 bases short and J 8 bases short, with 12 bases between. This CDR3 region has 12 residues. Germline lookup yields CDR1 SNHLY and CDR2 FYNNEI. CDR3 region: CASRPGSLTQYF. The DNA of the CDR3 is TGTGCCAGCAGACCAGGCTCACTTACGCAGTATTTT.

This chain connects TRBV6-1 to TRBJ2-7, with D maybe TRBD1 (7 bases). Germline V gives CDR1 MNHNS, CDR2 SASEGT. CDR3 length equals 14 residues. Trimming removed 8 bases at V and 4 bases at J, with 18 bases between. The CDR3 sequence is CASDSKQGRYEQYF. The CDR3 DNA reads TGTGCCAGCGATTCAAAACAGGGGAGGTACGAGCAGTACTTC.

The CDR3 protein is CASSPVAGGYNEQFF. In DNA form, the CDR3 reads TGCGCCAGCAGCCCGGTAGCGGGAGGATACAATGAGCAGTTCTTC. The chain is built from TRBV5-1 and TRBJ2-1; 10 nucleotides line up with TRBD2. Germline CDR1 reads SGHRS; CDR2 reads YFSETQ. The length of the CDR3 is 15 residues. The junction had 5 bases not matched to a gene; V was cut back by 4 bases and J by 4 bases.

The chain has TRBV2 and TRBJ2-1; TRBD2 agrees at 9 bases. The V segment lost 6 bases and the J segment 5 bases; nucleotides outside the gene matches: 5. This CDR3 contains 14 residues. CDR1 is SNHLY and CDR2 is FYNNEI in the germline V gene. CDR3 nucleotide sequence: TGTGCCAGCAGAGGGGGACTAGCAGACAATGAGCAGTTCTTC. It encodes CASRGGLADNEQFF.

The rearrangement joins TRBV27 to TRBJ2-2; 7 positions agree with TRBD1. Per germline, CDR1 MNHEY and CDR2 SMNVEV (reference sequence). Germline trimming cut 5 bases from V and 6 bases from J; bases unmatched to any gene: 6. The CDR3 spans 14 residues. The CDR3 protein is CASSRAQGSGELFF. CDR3 coding DNA: TGTGCCAGCAGTCGGGCACAGGGGTCCGGGGAGCTGTTTTTT.

This chain connects TRBV5-4 to TRBJ1-1; D ambiguous. Trimming shortened V by 4 bases and J by 1 base, and 14 bases separated the two germline ends. Germline V gene lookup returns CDR1 SGHNT and CDR2 YYREEE (reference sequence). This CDR3 contains 15 residues. The CDR3 region has the DNA TGTGCCAGCAGCCTCCCTCGGGGTTCGAACACTGAAGCTTTCTTT. Translated: CASSLPRGSNTEAFF.

This chain links TRBV25-1 with TRBJ2-5; D uncertain. This CDR3 has 13 residues. Trimming removed 10 bases at V and 4 bases at J, with 16 bases between. Germline V gene sequence: CDR1 MGHDK, CDR2 SYGVNS. Here the CDR3 DNA reads TGTGCCACCACTCAGATCGACGGAGAGACCCAGTACTTC. It translates to CATTQIDGETQYF.

A few counts support this clone. The chain couples TRBV7-6 to TRBJ2-7; possibly TRBD2 for D (5 bases). The CDR3 loop spans 12 amino acids. Germline CDR1 and CDR2: SGHVS and FNYEAQ. Trimming removed 5 bases at V and 7 bases at J, with 12 bases between. The CDR3 DNA follows: TGTGCCAGCAGCCTAAGCGGCTTTGAGCAGTACTTC. It translates to CASSLSGFEQYF.

V is TRBV30 and J is TRBJ2-3; TRBD2 matches at 15 bases. The CDR3 consists of 16 residues. CDR1 and CDR2 (germline): GTSNPN, SVGIG (reference sequence). Germline trimming cut 3 bases from V and 5 bases from J; bases unmatched to any gene: 6. CDR3 nucleotides: TGTGCCTGGAGCCGGACTAGCGGGGGGGCCGGAGATACGCAGTATTTT. Translating it yields CAWSRTSGGAGDTQYF.

J is TRBJ2-1 and V is TRBV30; TRBD1 matches at 9 bases. Per the germline V gene, CDR1 is GTSNPN and CDR2 is SVGIG (reference sequence). The CDR3 runs 15 residues. J lost 1 base, V lost 5 bases, and 6 bases had no gene match. CDR3 residues: CAWGGGQGSYNEQFF. The CDR3 bases are TGTGCCTGGGGGGGAGGACAGGGGTCCTACAATGAGCAGTTCTTC.

This chain connects TRBV2 to TRBJ2-5, with D perhaps TRBD2 (6 bases). Germline values: CDR1 SNHLY, CDR2 FYNNEI. Trimming stripped 0 bases from V and 5 bases from J, with 13 bases between. The CDR3 has 15 residues. The CDR3 spells CASSEARAGVETQYF. CDR3 in DNA: TGTGCCAGCAGTGAAGCGCGAGCGGGCGTTGAGACCCAGTACTTC.

The gene calls are TRBV7-6 and TRBJ2-5; perhaps TRBD2 as D (6 bases). Germline V gives CDR1 SGHVS, CDR2 FNYEAQ. V was pared by 1 base and J by 4 bases, with 16 bases between. CDR3 length: 16 amino acids. CDR3 loop: CASSLVDVGGTETQYF. The CDR3 region has the DNA TGTGCCAGCAGCTTAGTGGATGTGGGGGGTACAGAGACCCAGTACTTC. Full variable domain (missing parts from reference TRBV7-6 and TRBJ2-5): GAGVSQSPRYKVTKRGQDVALRCDPISGHVSLYWYRQALGQGPEFLTYFNYEAQQDKSGLPNDRFSAERPEGSISTLTIQRTEQRDSAMYRCASSLVDVGGTETQYFGPGTRLLVL.

This chain uses TRBV6-1 with TRBJ2-3, with 10 nucleotides matching TRBD2. J was trimmed by 3 bases and V by 2 bases; bases with no gene match: 11. The CDR3 runs to 18 residues. Per germline, CDR1 MNHNS and CDR2 SASEGT. CDR3 protein: CASSEKRLAGAGTDTQYF. CDR3 bases: TGTGCCAGCAGTGAAAAGCGGCTAGCGGGGGCAGGGACAGATACGCAGTATTTT.

The chain recombines TRBV5-8 with TRBJ1-2; D is ambiguous. The germline gives CDR1 SGHTS, CDR2 YDEGEE. The CDR3 totals 11 residues. V dropped 1 base and J dropped 5 bases, with 3 bases sitting between them. CDR3 region: CASSLSYGYTF. CDR3 DNA: TGTGCCAGCAGCTTGTCATATGGCTACACCTTC.

The genes are TRBV28 and TRBJ2-6; 9 bases are shared with TRBD1. V trimming: 2 bases; J trimming: 1 base; junction bases outside the gene matches: 6. The CDR3 has 18 residues. Germline CDR1 and CDR2: MDHEN and SYDVKM. The CDR3 sequence: CASSLPGTGSSGANVLTF. The CDR3 DNA reads as TGTGCCAGCAGTTTACCCGGGACAGGGAGTTCTGGGGCCAACGTCCTGACTTTC.

The chain uses TRBV30 and TRBJ1-1; D uncertain. This CDR3 region has 12 residues. The ends were cut back, 3 bases at V and 1 base at J, with 6 bases in the middle. CDR1 and CDR2 from the germline V gene are GTSNPN and SVGIG (reference sequence). DNA for the CDR3: TGTGCCTGGAGGACCCCGAACACTGAAGCTTTCTTT. Protein sequence: CAWRTPNTEAFF.

The chain has TRBV10-2 and TRBJ2-3, with TRBD2 matching over 9 bases. CDR3 length equals 14 residues. Looked up from germline, CDR1 is WSHSY and CDR2 is SAAADI. Unmatched junction bases numbered 3, after V lost 8 bases and J lost 0 bases. CDR3 residues: CASGLAGSTDTQYF. CDR3 nucleotide sequence: TGCGCCAGCGGCCTAGCGGGAAGCACAGATACGCAGTATTTT.

This chain uses TRBV19 with TRBJ2-2; 7 bases are shared with TRBD2. Germline loops: CDR1 LNHDA, CDR2 SQIVND (reference sequence). The CDR3 spans 12 residues. Trimming removed 6 bases from V and 7 bases from J; junction bases left unmatched: 2. The CDR3 protein is CASRREGGELFF. The CDR3 DNA sequence: TGTGCCAGTAGGAGGGAGGGCGGGGAGCTGTTTTTT.

This sequence joins TRBV30 and TRBJ1-2, with unresolved D. With 1 base removed from V and 0 bases from J, the gap between germline ends came to 15 bases. The CDR3 is 16 residues long. Germline-derived CDR1 and CDR2 are GTSNPN and SVGIG (reference sequence). The CDR3 is CAWSGTWAQANYGYTF. As DNA, the CDR3 is TGTGCCTGGAGTGGCACTTGGGCCCAAGCTAACTATGGCTACACCTTC.

The genes are TRBV5-4 and TRBJ2-3; 7 bases match TRBD2. V shed 4 bases, J shed 0 bases, and the junction held 8 bases outside the gene matches. The CDR3 contains 16 residues. In germline, CDR1 is SGHNT, CDR2 YYREEE (reference sequence). CDR3 protein: CASSLKAGGSTDTQYF. CDR3 bases: TGTGCCAGCAGCCTGAAGGCCGGGGGGAGCACAGATACGCAGTATTTT.

This clone was counted a few times. The chain employs TRBV7-3 and TRBJ1-1, with D unresolved. CDR1 is SGHTA and CDR2 is FQGTGA in the germline V gene. There are 15 residues in the CDR3. The V end was cut by 3 bases, the J end by 1 base, with 12 bases between. The CDR3 reads CASSFGGPWNTEAFF. The DNA of the CDR3 is TGTGCCAGCAGCTTCGGCGGGCCCTGGAACACTGAAGCTTTCTTT. The variable domain in full, completed from reference TRBV7-3 and TRBJ1-1, reads GAGVSQTPSNKVTEKGKYVELRCDPISGHTALYWYRQSLGQGPEFLIYFQGTGAADDSGLPNDRFFAVRPEGSVSTLKIQRTERGDSAVYLCASSFGGPWNTEAFFGQGTRLTVV.

V and J are TRBV5-4 and TRBJ1-5; D is perhaps TRBD1 (5 bases). Germline V gives CDR1 SGHNT, CDR2 YYREEE (reference sequence). Trimming removed 4 bases from V and 1 base from J, with 12 bases in between. The CDR3 length is 15 residues. The CDR3 sequence is CASSLAGASNQPQHF. The CDR3 DNA reads as TGTGCCAGCAGCCTGGCCGGGGCGAGCAATCAGCCCCAGCATTTT.

This chain uses TRBV19 with TRBJ1-1; 11 bases match TRBD1. The CDR3 sequence is 14 residues long. Per germline, CDR1 LNHDA and CDR2 SQIVND (reference sequence). V was clipped by 3 bases and J by 3 bases; unmatched bases: 0. The CDR3 nucleotides read TGTGCCAGTAGTATGGGACAGGGGGACACTGAAGCTTTCTTT. It is translated as CASSMGQGDTEAFF.